These T cell receptor beta chains were read from a single sample in a study of shared clonotypes between healthy human individuals. The assay was immunoSEQ multiplex PCR, and TCRdb's table has in-frame clones only and misses some. The table records 550,000 to 800,000 clones, under 80% of them present only once. The sequenced sample consisted of memory CD4+ T cells sorted from blood. These receptors were collected from a woman in her twenties or thirties in good health. Each CDR3 is given with its conserved first and last residue.

>TRBJ2-5|14|TRBV27
CANPGTSGIETQYF
>TRBJ2-3|15|TRBV6-5
CASSYVDAGTDTQYF
>TRBJ2-5|12|TRBV28
CASSLEGETQYF
>TRBJ2-1|16|TRBV5-1
CASSLLPTRGLNEQFF
>TRBJ2-4|16|TRBV7-9
CASSKWDGSAKNIQYF
>TRBJ2-7|15|TRBV18
CASSNGLAGAYEQYF
>TRBJ1-1|13|TRBV5-1
CASGQGAGTEAFF
>TRBJ1-1|15|TRBV19
CASIERKPMNTEAFF
>TRBJ2-2|15|TRBV6-5
CASSSEDDENGELFF
>TRBJ2-1|15|TRBV11-2
CASSPTRGRYNEQFF
>TRBJ2-5|14|TRBV27
CASSDDRGKETQYF
>TRBJ2-7|14|TRBV10-3
CAISESGTSYEQYF
>TRBJ2-7|14|TRBV7-2
CASSLQQGMGEQYF
>TRBJ2-3|14|TRBV2
CASSVRAVTDTQYF
>TRBJ1-1|15|TRBV5-4
CASSYGQGRDTEAFF
>TRBJ2-1|15|TRBV5-1
CASSSDSSSYNEQFF
>TRBJ2-7|15|TRBV18
CASSSSSGLTYEQYF
>TRBJ2-2|17|TRBV5-1
CASSFWGAGTNTGELFF